This T cell receptor (beta chain) was found in a study of T-cell reconstitution after alpha-beta-depleted transplantation in children. V lost 4 bases to trimming and J lost 3 bases; unmatched junction nucleotides: 2. Germline-derived CDR1 and CDR2 are ENHRY and SYGVKD. The CDR3 covers 14 residues. A few counts support this clonotype. Its antigen is unidentified. TCRbeta library preparation incorporated unique molecular identifiers. TCRdb re-analysed the PCR reads in MiXCR, keeping a single row per CDR3 protein. The sample includes around 78,000 distinct CDR3 sequences, 14% of them seen just once. Broader study findings: As was reported, about two months after transplant, alpha-beta T cells came from several hundred expanded graft clones.

The source was PBMCs, mostly from graft donor cells, collected 180 days after TCRalphabeta/CD19-depleted stem cell transplant. The sequence came from a male patient aged 2-15 years who had a stem cell transplant for acute lymphoblastic leukemia, so the T cells may come from the graft donor. The chain uses TRBV10-3 and TRBJ2-3, with 9 positions matching TRBD1. This CDR3 reads CAISGQGVTDTQYF. The CDR3 DNA sequence: TGTGCCATCAGTGGACAGGGGGTAACAGATACGCAGTATTTT.